This T cell receptor beta chain was retrieved from a study of blood T cells in healthy people across ages. The use of a sample-barcoded 5' primer and a J-beta primer mix characterized a second PCR of 7 to 11 cycles. TCRdb re-called the 5' RACE reads with MiXCR, one entry per CDR3 protein. In the table there are more than 650,000 distinct CDR3 sequences, 22% of which are singletons. This clonotype came up once. The V gene's germline CDR1 is SGHTA and CDR2 FQGTGA. The CDR3 runs to 15 residues. Trimming cost V 3 bases and J 4 bases; bases outside gene matches: 2. The sequenced sample was blood. V gene TRBV7-3 combines with J gene TRBJ2-1, with 11 positions matching TRBD2. This TCR was recovered from an older man in good health. The CDR3 sequence is CASSFSGREYNEQFF. CDR3 nucleotides: TGTGCCAGCAGCTTTAGCGGGAGGGAGTACAATGAGCAGTTCTTC. Filled out from reference TRBV7-3 and TRBJ2-1, the complete variable domain reads GAGVSQTPSNKVTEKGKYVELRCDPISGHTALYWYRQSLGQGPEFLIYFQGTGAADDSGLPNDRFFAVRPEGSVSTLKIQRTERGDSAVYLCASSFSGREYNEQFFGPGTRLTVL.